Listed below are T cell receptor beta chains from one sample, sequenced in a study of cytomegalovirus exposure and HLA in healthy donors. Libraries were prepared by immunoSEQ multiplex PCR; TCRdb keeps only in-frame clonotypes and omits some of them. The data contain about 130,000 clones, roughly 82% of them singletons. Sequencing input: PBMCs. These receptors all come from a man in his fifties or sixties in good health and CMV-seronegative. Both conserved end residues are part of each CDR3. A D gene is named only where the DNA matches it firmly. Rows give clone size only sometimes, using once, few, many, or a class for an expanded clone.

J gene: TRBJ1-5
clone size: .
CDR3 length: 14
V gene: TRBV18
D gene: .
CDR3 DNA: TGTGCCAGCTCTTCGATGGGGGGTAATCAGCCCCAGCATTTT
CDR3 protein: CASSSMGGNQPQHF

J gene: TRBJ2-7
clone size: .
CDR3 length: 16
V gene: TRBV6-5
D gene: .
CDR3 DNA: TGTGCCAGCAGTTACTTCTCGGCGGGGGCCTCCTACGAGCAGTACTTC
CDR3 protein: CASSYFSAGASYEQYF

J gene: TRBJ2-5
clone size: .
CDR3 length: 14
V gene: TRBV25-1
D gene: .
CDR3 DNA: TGTGCCAGCAGTGGTAGGAGGGGCCAAGAGACCCAGTACTTC
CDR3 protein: CASSGRRGQETQYF

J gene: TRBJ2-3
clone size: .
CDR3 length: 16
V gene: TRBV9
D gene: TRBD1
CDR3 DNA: TGTGCCAGCAGCGACCCGGGACAGGGGGGGGCAGATACGCAGTATTTT
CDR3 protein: CASSDPGQGGADTQYF

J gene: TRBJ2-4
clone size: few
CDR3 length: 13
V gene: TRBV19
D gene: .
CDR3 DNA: TGTGCCAGTACGGTGGGGGGGGCGGACATTCAGTACTTC
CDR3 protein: CASTVGGADIQYF

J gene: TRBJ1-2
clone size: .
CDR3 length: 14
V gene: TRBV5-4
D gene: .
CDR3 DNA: TGTGCCAGCAGCTTGGAAACAGTTTCGTATGGCTACACCTTC
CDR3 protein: CASSLETVSYGYTF

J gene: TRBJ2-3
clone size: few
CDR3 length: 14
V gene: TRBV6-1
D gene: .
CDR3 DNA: TGTGCCAGCAGCACCCAGCAGGGCACAGATACGCAGTATTTT
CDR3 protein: CASSTQQGTDTQYF

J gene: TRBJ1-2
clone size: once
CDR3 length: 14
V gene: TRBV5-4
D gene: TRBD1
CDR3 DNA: TGTGCCAGCAGCGCCCTGACAGGGGACTATGGCTACACCTTC
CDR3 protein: CASSALTGDYGYTF

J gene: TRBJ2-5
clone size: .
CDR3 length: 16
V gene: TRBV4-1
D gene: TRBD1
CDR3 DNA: TGCGCCAGCAGCCAACCAGGGGGACAGAGGGTTGAGACCCAGTACTTC
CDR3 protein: CASSQPGGQRVETQYF

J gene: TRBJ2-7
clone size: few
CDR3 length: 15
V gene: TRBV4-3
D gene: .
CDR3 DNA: TGCGCCAGCAGCGCAGGGGTGGTGGGACCTTACGAGCAGTACTTC
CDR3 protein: CASSAGVVGPYEQYF

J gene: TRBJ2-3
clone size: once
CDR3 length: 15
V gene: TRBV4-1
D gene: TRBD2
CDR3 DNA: TGCGCCAGCAGCCAAACTAGCGGGAGCACAGATACGCAGTATTTT
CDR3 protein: CASSQTSGSTDTQYF

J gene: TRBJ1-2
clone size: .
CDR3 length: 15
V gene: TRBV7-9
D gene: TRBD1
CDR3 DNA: TGTGCCAGCAGCTTAGGGGCGAAGGACAGGGATCCGTACACCTTC
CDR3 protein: CASSLGAKDRDPYTF

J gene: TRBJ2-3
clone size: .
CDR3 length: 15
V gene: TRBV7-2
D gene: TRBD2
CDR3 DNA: TGTGCCAGCAGCCTAGCGGGGCCCAGCACAGATACGCAGTATTTT
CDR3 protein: CASSLAGPSTDTQYF

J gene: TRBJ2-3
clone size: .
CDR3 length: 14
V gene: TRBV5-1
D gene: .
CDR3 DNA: TGCGCCAGCAGCTTGGGGGGGCCCCCAGATACGCAGTATTTT
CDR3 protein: CASSLGGPPDTQYF

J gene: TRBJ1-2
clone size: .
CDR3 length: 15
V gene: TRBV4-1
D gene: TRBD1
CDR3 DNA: TGCGCCAGCAGCCAAGAAAAGGGACAGGTAGTCGGCTACACCTTC
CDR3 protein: CASSQEKGQVVGYTF

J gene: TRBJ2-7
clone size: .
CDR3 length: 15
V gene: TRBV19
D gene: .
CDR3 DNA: TGTGCCAGTAGTCCGGACGGAGGGGACTCCTACGAGCAGTACTTC
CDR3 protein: CASSPDGGDSYEQYF

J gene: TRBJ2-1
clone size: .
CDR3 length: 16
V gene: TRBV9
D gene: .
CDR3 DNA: TGTGCCAGCAGCGTCACATGGACACCCTCTGGTAATGAGCAGTTCTTC
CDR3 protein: CASSVTWTPSGNEQFF

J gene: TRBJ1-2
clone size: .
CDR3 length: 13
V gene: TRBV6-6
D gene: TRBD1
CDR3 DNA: TGTGCCAGCAGGGATCAGGGGGCGCGGGGCTACACCTTC
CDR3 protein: CASRDQGARGYTF

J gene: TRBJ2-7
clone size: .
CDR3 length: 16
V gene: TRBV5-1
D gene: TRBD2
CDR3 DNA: TGCGCCAGCAGCTTGGCCGGGCTAGCGGGGTCGGACGAGCAGTACTTC
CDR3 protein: CASSLAGLAGSDEQYF

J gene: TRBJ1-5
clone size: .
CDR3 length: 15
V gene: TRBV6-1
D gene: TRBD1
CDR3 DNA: TGTGCCAGCAGAGGGGACAGAAGGAGCAATCAGCCCCAGCATTTT
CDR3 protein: CASRGDRRSNQPQHF